This T cell receptor beta chain was observed in a study of PD-L1 blockade in urothelial cancer. Profiled with immunoSEQ multiplex PCR; TCRdb holds only in-frame clones, not every one. The table includes under 55,000 clones, 80% to 90% detected once. Points on this clone: What it binds is not known.

Germline assignment: CDR1 ENHRY and CDR2 SYGVKD. Deletions cut 5 bases from V and 3 bases from J, with 13 bases between. This CDR3 region has 14 residues. Time point meaning: pretreatment peripheral blood. Sample contribution per patient ranged from 1 to 8, covering pretreatment and on-treatment. Whole-study results and caveats: Below-median pretreatment blood TCR clonality predicted better survival.

The V gene is TRBV10-3, the J gene TRBJ1-1; tentatively, D is TRBD1 (6 bases). Source: PBMCs, taken around atezolizumab (anti-PD-L1) treatment. The sequence was obtained from a man aged 70-80 years with urothelial cancer. This chain's CDR3 is CAISPQGSDTEAFF. Written as DNA, the CDR3 is TGTGCCATCAGTCCCCAGGGGAGTGACACTGAAGCTTTCTTT.